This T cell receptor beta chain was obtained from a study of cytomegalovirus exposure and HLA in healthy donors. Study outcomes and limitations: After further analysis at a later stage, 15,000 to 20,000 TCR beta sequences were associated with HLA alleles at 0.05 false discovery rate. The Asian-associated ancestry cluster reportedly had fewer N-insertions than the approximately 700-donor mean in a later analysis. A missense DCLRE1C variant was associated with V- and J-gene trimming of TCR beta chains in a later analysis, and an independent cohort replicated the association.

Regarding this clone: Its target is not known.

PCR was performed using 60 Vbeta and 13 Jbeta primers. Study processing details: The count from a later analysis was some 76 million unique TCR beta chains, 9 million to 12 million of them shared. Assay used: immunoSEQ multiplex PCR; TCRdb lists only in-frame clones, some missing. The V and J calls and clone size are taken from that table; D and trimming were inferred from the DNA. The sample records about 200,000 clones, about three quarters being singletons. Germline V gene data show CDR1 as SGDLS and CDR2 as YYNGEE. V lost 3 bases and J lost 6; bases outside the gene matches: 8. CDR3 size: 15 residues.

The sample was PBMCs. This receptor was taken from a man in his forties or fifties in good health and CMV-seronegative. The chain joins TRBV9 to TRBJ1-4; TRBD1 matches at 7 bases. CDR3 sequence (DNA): TGTGCCAGCAGCGCGACAGGGACCATAGATGAAAAACTGTTTTTT. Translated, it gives CASSATGTIDEKLFF.